Listed below are T cell receptor beta chains from one sample, sequenced in a study of T cells expressing NK-cell markers. Reanalyzing the 5' RACE reads, TCRdb keeps one entry per CDR3 protein, without DNA. Its clone listing holds some 460,000 distinct CDR3 sequences. Sequenced sample: blood T cells: a sorted CD56 or NKG2C T cell subset, CD4+ or CD8+ T cells, or bulk PBMC T cells (not recorded which). The receptors stem from a woman aged 45-65 years in good health. Both conserved end residues are part of each CDR3.

v_gene,j_gene,CDR3aa
TRBV28,TRBJ1-2,CASIPRSRASNYGYTF
TRBV5-1,TRBJ2-5,CASSSTLSGGRETQYF
TRBV10-3,TRBJ2-1,CAISESTLAGGGNEQFF
TRBV12-3/TRBV12-4,TRBJ2-7,CASRPSGHGEQYF
TRBV29-1,TRBJ2-1,CSVVSGRARGYNEQFF
TRBV5-5,TRBJ1-2,CASSLDRGLDGYTF
TRBV7-6,TRBJ2-5,CASSQGLAGVGFQEETQYF
TRBV25-1,TRBJ2-2,CASSLLAGGPGELFF
TRBV7-2,TRBJ2-2,CASSLDRLAGTGELFF
TRBV10-3,TRBJ2-1,CAISVLTISQNNEQFF
TRBV24-1,TRBJ2-1,CATSDLRHLRNEQFF
TRBV7-2,TRBJ2-7,CASSTRGGQGIGEQYF
TRBV24-1,TRBJ2-5,CATESWETQSF
TRBV12-3/TRBV12-4,TRBJ2-3,CASSLPAGATDTQYF
TRBV19,TRBJ2-3,CASSIGLDTDTQYF
TRBV11-3,TRBJ1-5,CASSPGVGQQPVIRNQPQHF
TRBV5-1,TRBJ2-1,CASSLRTSEQFF
TRBV20-1,TRBJ2-2,CSARGGSGGELFF
TRBV29-1,TRBJ2-2,CSTREGGPNTGELFF
TRBV6-5,TRBJ2-1,CASSYMGLVNNEQFF
TRBV4-1,TRBJ2-2,CASSQDLGRNTGELFF
TRBV29-1,TRBJ1-1,CSVQAGQGRTEAFF
TRBV20-1,TRBJ2-5,CSARQTSGRYETQYF
TRBV7-2,TRBJ1-2,CASSVGQFGYDGYTF
TRBV27,TRBJ2-1,CASSPITGTGEYNEQFF
TRBV2,TRBJ1-5,CASSEKEYSNQPQHF
TRBV5-1,TRBJ1-2,CASSLDGTGYGYTF
TRBV29-1,TRBJ2-2,CSTTGGAMGGELFF
TRBV20-1,TRBJ1-1,CSASGVSPMNTEAFF
TRBV11-2,TRBJ2-2,CASSYLQGTGELFF
TRBV7-6,TRBJ2-7,CASALGVGVDSTYEQYF
TRBV12-3/TRBV12-4,TRBJ2-3,CASSLAGVLAGPTDTQYF
TRBV20-1,TRBJ2-7,CSASGGSEQYF
TRBV28,TRBJ1-5,CASSPSQGLKGNQPQHF
TRBV19,TRBJ2-3,CASSMGLTDTQYF
TRBV5-6,TRBJ2-3,CASSLYSLAGGEDTQYF
TRBV18,TRBJ2-5,CASSPLPGTSGQETQYF
TRBV6-5,TRBJ1-2,CASGQGWNGYTF
TRBV4-1,TRBJ2-3,CASSQPRSSTDTQYF
TRBV4-1,TRBJ1-2,CASSQAETSYGYTF
TRBV11-2,TRBJ1-2,CASSFAQGAGYTF
TRBV12-3/TRBV12-4,TRBJ1-5,CASSFWDRGSFQPQHF
TRBV5-1,TRBJ2-3,CASSYQTGDTQYF
TRBV14,TRBJ2-2,CASSQEKGRDGELFF
TRBV19,TRBJ2-1,CASSISKGQGHGEQFF
TRBV11-3,TRBJ2-1,CASSAGQPDWNEQFF
TRBV27,TRBJ1-5,CASSPFIHSNQPQHF
TRBV10-3,TRBJ2-1,CAISGSRTGGRNEQFF